A selection of T cell receptor beta chains follows, all from one sample in a study of blood T cell repertoires in COVID-19. Generated by immunoSEQ multiplex PCR, the TCRdb table keeps only in-frame clones and is missing some. Of fewer than 400,000 clones listed, around 87% are singletons. Sequencing was done on a sample of PBMCs or T cells enriched from blood (not recorded which). The receptors stem from a woman between 45 and 60 years old who had recovered from COVID-19. Both conserved end residues are part of each CDR3. Each record gives: J gene, clone size, V gene, D gene, CDR3 DNA, CDR3 protein. D genes are given only for firm matches. Size is omitted from some rows. Given values are once, few, many or a class for expanded clones.

>TRBJ2-3|once|TRBV4-1|TRBD2
TGCGCCAGCAGCCAAGTTGTAGCGGGGGTTGTCGCAGATACGCAGTATTTT
CASSQVVAGVVADTQYF
>TRBJ2-1|-|TRBV11-3|-
TGTGCCAGCAGCTTAGGGGTGGGGGATGTAGCGGTTGAGCAGTTCTTC
CASSLGVGDVAVEQFF
>TRBJ2-4|-|TRBV7-9|-
TGTGCCAGCAGCTTAGCGGGGGAGGAGGGCAAAAACATTCAGTACTTC
CASSLAGEEGKNIQYF
>TRBJ1-5|-|TRBV6-1|-
TGTGCCAGCAGTGAAGGGGGCCGATCGTCCCAGCATTTT
CASSEGGRSSQHF
>TRBJ2-5|once|TRBV9|TRBD2
TGTGCCAGCAGCGAAAGGACTAGCGGGGGGGCGGAGACCCAGTACTTC
CASSERTSGGAETQYF
>TRBJ1-2|-|TRBV6-5|-
TGTGCCAGCAGTTACTCAGGGGGGGGATTCTATGGCTACACCTTC
CASSYSGGGFYGYTF
>TRBJ1-1|many|TRBV4-2|TRBD1
TGTGCCAGCAGCCAAGAGGGGACAGGGGGTTATACTGAAGCTTTCTTT
CASSQEGTGGYTEAFF
>TRBJ1-1|few|TRBV19|TRBD1
TGTGCCAGTAGTATCGGACAGGGGGCGACTGAAGCTTTCTTT
CASSIGQGATEAFF
>TRBJ1-2|-|TRBV28|-
TGTGCCAGCAGTTTGTCAGGGAAATATGGCTACACCTTC
CASSLSGKYGYTF
>TRBJ2-3|-|TRBV11-2|-
TGTGCCAGCAGCCGTCGGGATACGCAGTATTTT
CASSRRDTQYF
>TRBJ1-5|few|TRBV10-2|TRBD1
TGCGCCAGCAGCCCTGGACAGGCCCAGCCCCAGCATTTT
CASSPGQAQPQHF
>TRBJ2-7|-|TRBV29-1|-
TGCAGCGTTGTGAAGGGGGAGCCCTACGAGCAGTACTTC
CSVVKGEPYEQYF
>TRBJ2-2|-|TRBV5-4|-
TGTGCCAGCAGCTTCCCTACTAAGAACACCGGGGAGCTGTTTTTT
CASSFPTKNTGELFF
>TRBJ1-2|-|TRBV19|TRBD1
TGTGCCAGTAGTATAATTGAGACAGGGGCATATGGCTACACCTTC
CASSIIETGAYGYTF
>TRBJ1-5|-|TRBV18|-
TGTGCCAGCTCACCTTTCCGTTTGAGACAGGATCATCAGCCCCAGCATTTT
CASSPFRLRQDHQPQHF
>TRBJ2-3|-|TRBV5-1|TRBD1
TGCGCCAGCAGCCCCCCCCTGGGACAGGGGACAGATACGCAGTATTTT
CASSPPLGQGTDTQYF
>TRBJ2-7|once|TRBV28|TRBD2
TGTGCCAGCAGGACTAGCGGATACGAGCAGTACTTC
CASRTSGYEQYF
>TRBJ2-1|-|TRBV7-2|TRBD2
TGTGCCAGCAGCTACAGCGGGGGGCCCGCCAATGAGCAGTTCTTC
CASSYSGGPANEQFF
>TRBJ2-7|-|TRBV7-2|-
TGTGCCAGCAGCTTAGGGGACATATACTACGAGCAGTACTTC
CASSLGDIYYEQYF
>TRBJ2-3|-|TRBV3-1/TRBV3-2|TRBD2
TGTGCCAGCAGCCCAACAGTTGGGAGGGGACGCACAGATACGCAGTATTTT
CASSPTVGRGRTDTQYF
>TRBJ1-1|-|TRBV10-3|TRBD1
TGTGCCATCAGCAAGACAGGGGTCACTGAAGCTTTCTTT
CAISKTGVTEAFF
>TRBJ1-2|few|TRBV6-5|TRBD1
TGTGCCAGCAGAAAGACAGGGGTCTATGGCTACACCTTC
CASRKTGVYGYTF
>TRBJ2-3|few|TRBV4-2|TRBD2
TGTGCCAGCAGCCAAGACCGGCTAGCGGAGATCACAGATACGCAGTATTTT
CASSQDRLAEITDTQYF
>TRBJ2-2|-|TRBV11-2|TRBD2
TGTGCCAGCAGCTCGACTAGCCTGAGCGGGGAGCTGTTTTTT
CASSSTSLSGELFF
>TRBJ1-6|-|TRBV7-9|-
TGTGCCAGCAGCCTATATCCTAATTCACCCCTCCACTTT
CASSLYPNSPLHF
>TRBJ1-1|-|TRBV7-9|TRBD1
TGTGCCACCAGACAGGGGGCGAACACTGAAGCTTTCTTT
CATRQGANTEAFF
>TRBJ1-1|-|TRBV7-2|TRBD1
TGTGCCAGCAGCTTAGGGACAGGGGGCAGAGGGAACACTGAAGCTTTCTTT
CASSLGTGGRGNTEAFF
>TRBJ2-2|-|TRBV5-1|TRBD1
TGCGCCAGCAGCTCAAGACAGGGGAACACCGGGGAGCTGTTTTTT
CASSSRQGNTGELFF
>TRBJ1-5|-|TRBV20-1|-
TGCAGTGCTAGTCTTTTAGAGCTTGGCTCTAGTCAGCCCCAGCATTTT
CSASLLELGSSQPQHF
>TRBJ2-3|-|TRBV3-1/TRBV3-2|TRBD2
TGTGCCAGCAGCCAAGGAGGACTAGCCGGGACAGATACGCAGTATTTT
CASSQGGLAGTDTQYF
>TRBJ2-1|-|TRBV5-1|-
TGCGCCAGCACCCCCACGGACAGCTACAATGAGCAGTTCTTC
CASTPTDSYNEQFF
>TRBJ1-1|-|TRBV6-5|-
TGTGCCAGCAGTTACGTCAGAAGTCACACTGAAGCTTTCTTT
CASSYVRSHTEAFF
>TRBJ2-1|-|TRBV9|TRBD2
TGTGCCAGCAGCGTAAGGCTAGCGGGGGGGCAATTTCCCAATGAGCAGTTCTTC
CASSVRLAGGQFPNEQFF